This T cell receptor beta chain was sequenced for a study of T cells in Graves' hyperthyroidism and ophthalmopathy. Findings and caveats of the study: Within blood appeared most thyroid clonotypes that had expanded above 0.001.

A note on this clonotype: Its specificity is unknown.

CDR1 SGHTA and CDR2 FQGNSA come from the germline V gene. Germline trimming cut 3 bases from V and 5 bases from J; bases unmatched to any gene: 5. This CDR3 has 14 residues. Amplified TCR beta CDR3 regions derived from RNA transcripts. HTBI primers drove first-round RT-PCR of the TCR CDR3. MiXCR, run by TCRdb on the multiplex PCR reads, gives a single entry per CDR3 protein. In the table there are just under 750,000 distinct CDR3 sequences, under 45% of which are singletons. The study based diagnoses on clinical symptoms, serum thyroxine and TRAb, thyroid ultrasound and orbital computed tomography. The sequencing input was blood. The receptor's source is a woman between 35 and 50 years old with Graves' hyperthyroidism. This chain joins TRBV7-2 and TRBJ2-3; 7 nucleotides match TRBD2. The DNA for the CDR3 is TGTGCCAGCAGCTTTGGCGGGAGAGGAGATACGCAGTATTTT. Translating it yields CASSFGGRGDTQYF.